This T cell receptor beta chain came from a study of CD8+ T cells in alopecia areata. About the research overall: Tofacitinib dosing lasted 6 to 18 months, which was then followed by 6 months off drug. Study-wide points: Lesional tissue from the scalp (especially in alopecia totalis/universalis) showed higher clonality than normal scalp.

Note on this clone: Antigen: not known.

Following RNA extraction, reverse transcription yielded cDNA that acted as the sequencing template. TCRdb's copy holds only in-frame clones and misses some; the assay was immunoSEQ multiplex PCR. The sample contains approximately 8,000 clones, approximately 71% of which appear only once. The CDR3 is 13 amino acids. V lost 1 base to trimming and J lost 11 bases, with 14 bases between them. In germline, CDR1 is SGHAT, CDR2 FQDESV (reference sequence). From alopecia areata patients, lesional scalp punch biopsies and peripheral blood were collected. The chain recombines TRBV11-1 with TRBJ1-1; D gene uncertain. This TCR was sampled from a human donor with alopecia areata. The sequences come from skin, collected at week 0. The DNA of the CDR3 is TGTGCCAGCAGCTTAGTACGGAGAGAAGCGGCTTTCTTT. As protein: CASSLVRREAAFF. Supplemented by reference TRBV11-1 and TRBJ1-1, the full variable domain reads EAEVAQSPRYKITEKSQAVAFWCDPISGHATLYWYRQILGQGPELLVQFQDESVVDDSQLPKDRFSAERLKGVDSTLKIQPAELGDSAMYLCASSLVRREAAFFGQGTRLTVV.